This T cell receptor (beta chain) was sequenced for a study of CD8+ T cells in alopecia areata. Study at large: Affected scalp percentage determined the severity score of treated patients.

The sequencing template was cDNA reverse transcribed from extracted RNA. Clones were sequenced by immunoSEQ multiplex PCR, and TCRdb holds only the in-frame ones, with some missing. The sample gives roughly 210,000 clones, less than 45% of which show up once; around 2.8% is in the top ten. CDR1 is GTSNPN and CDR2 is SVGIG in the germline V gene (reference sequence). The CDR3 totals 13 residues. Trimming took 2 bases from V and 7 from J, leaving 15 bases between them. Stated treatment: oral pan-JAK inhibitor, 5-10 mg twice daily. The rearrangement links TRBV30 to TRBJ2-7, with D perhaps TRBD2 (5 bases). This material consisted of CD4+ T cells sorted from blood, taken around week 36, from a patient treated with tofacitinib. The receptor was derived from a human donor with alopecia areata. CDR3: CAWSPLGRGEQYF. Written as DNA, the CDR3 is TGTGCCTGGAGTCCATTGGGGAGAGGGGAGCAGTACTTC.